The 22 T cell receptor beta chains below all came from one sample that was sequenced in a study of sequential checkpoint blockade in melanoma. As for treatment: randomized to nivolumab then ipilimumab (arm A) or the reverse (arm B). Data came from immunoSEQ multiplex PCR; TCRdb stores just in-frame clones and leaves some out. The table shows about 2,300 clones, with roughly 20% occurring only once. The sequenced sample was tumor tissue (inferred from file names), obtained from a patient given nivolumab and ipilimumab in sequence. The origin of the receptors is a human donor with melanoma.

The table lists this clone with a few counts. J is TRBJ2-7 and V is TRBV6-7, with D perhaps matching TRBD1 (6 bases). TRBV6-7 is assigned to the ORF class and has an uncertain function. Trimming cost V 6 bases and J 3 bases, with 6 bases left between them. This CDR3 comprises 11 residues. CDR3 sequence reads: CASRQGYEQYF. CDR3 coding DNA: TGTGCCAGCAGACAGGGCTACGAGCAGTACTTC.

This clone was recorded many times. The chain recombines TRBV9 with TRBJ1-5; 7 nucleotides match TRBD1. V gave up 5 bases and J gave up 0 bases; unmatched junction bases: 8. There are 16 residues in the CDR3. Germline V lookup: CDR1 SGDLS, CDR2 YYNGEE. The CDR3, as DNA: TGTGCCAGCAGTGGGACAGCGTTGTATAGCAATCAGCCCCAGCATTTT. Translation: CASSGTALYSNQPQHF.

In this sample, this clone turned up a few times. The CDR3 here is CASSCLGAGCDGQFF. CDR3 in DNA: TGTGCCAGCAGCTGCTTGGGGGCGGGGTGCGATGGGCAGTTCTTC. This sequence joins TRBV11-3 and TRBJ2-1; D assignment may be TRBD1 or TRBD2 (6 bases each). The germline V gene encodes CDR1 SGHNT and CDR2 YENEEA. The CDR3 sequence is 15 residues long. Trimming left V 4 bases short and J 12 bases short, with 22 bases between.

The chain joins TRBV29-1 to TRBJ2-1; TRBD1 matches 11 bases. The V gene end was trimmed by 5 bases and the J gene end by 0 bases; junction bases not matched to a gene: 3. Germline-derived CDR1 and CDR2 are SQVTM and ANQGSEA. This CDR3 is built from 15 residues. The CDR3 DNA sequence: TGCAGCGTTTCCGGGACAGGGGGCTCCTACAATGAGCAGTTCTTC. Its translation: CSVSGTGGSYNEQFF.

This clone was recorded only once. V and J are TRBV28 and TRBJ1-5; no firm D call. The CDR3 is made up of 16 amino acids. V was clipped by 0 bases and J by 3 bases, with 12 bases between them. CDR1 and CDR2 (germline): MDHEN, SYDVKM. The CDR3 protein is CASSLCNRPPNQPQHF. Written as DNA, the CDR3 is TGTGCCAGCAGTTTATGCAATAGGCCACCCAATCAGCCCCAGCATTTT.

This clone is labeled medium-sized. This chain links TRBV6-8 with TRBJ1-1, with a weak D call TRBD1 (6 bases). Trimming pared 10 bases from V and 6 bases from J, leaving 18 bases between. There are 13 residues in the CDR3. Germline V gene lookup returns CDR1 MNHGY and CDR2 SAAAGT. The CDR3 nucleotides are TGTGCCACCCAGATCAGGGGCCGCTCTGAAGCTTTCTTT. Protein: CATQIRGRSEAFF.

This clone was seen a few times. From the germline J gene comes the end of the CDR3, since the read stops 1 residue before it. The rearrangement links TRBV10-3 to TRBJ1-1; TRBD1 matches at 11 bases. The CDR3 has 16 residues. V lost 2 bases and J lost 6; bases outside the gene matches: 8. Germline assignment: CDR1 ENHRY and CDR2 SYGVKD. The covered CDR3 bases are TGTGCCATCAGTGAGGTCGCTGGACAGGGGGCGGCTGAAGCTTTC. Its protein product is CAISEVAGQGAAEAF. From start to end, the CDR3 is CAISEVAGQGAAEAFF.

This clone was seen ten or more times. This chain joins TRBV23-1 and TRBJ2-5, with D maybe TRBD1 (7 bases). TRBV23-1 is placed among ORFs of uncertain function. The CDR3 totals 13 residues. The V end lost 6 bases, the J end lost 4 bases, and 12 bases lay between the germline ends. In nucleotides, the CDR3 is TGCGCCAGCAGCTCCCAGGGGGGAGAGACCCAGTACTTC. Translation: CASSSQGGETQYF.

The rearrangement joins TRBV10-2 to TRBJ2-2; the D is unclear. V shed 6 bases and J shed 3 bases, with 11 bases lying between them. Germline values: CDR1 WSHSY, CDR2 SAAADI. This CDR3 is built from 14 residues. The CDR3 coding sequence is TGCGCCAGCAGCTCTAGGATGTACACCGGGGAGCTGTTTTTT. Its protein is CASSSRMYTGELFF.

This clone has just a few counts. The CDR3 DNA is TGTGCCAGCAGCTCGAGGTGGGGAGAAAACACTGAAGCTTTCTTT. Protein: CASSSRWGENTEAFF. This sequence joins TRBV11-3 and TRBJ1-1; unclear D gene. This CDR3 spans 15 amino acids. The V gene lost 4 bases and the J gene lost 2 bases, with 14 bases spanning the gap. CDR1 and CDR2 from the germline V gene are SGHNT and YENEEA.

V gene TRBV19 combines with J gene TRBJ2-5; no reliable D call. The germline gives CDR1 LNHDA, CDR2 SQIVND (reference sequence). Trimming removed 4 bases from V and 1 base from J, with 7 bases in between. This CDR3 has 13 residues. The CDR3 nucleotides read TGTGCCAGTAGTACCTACGCCCAAGAGACCCAGTACTTC. It is translated as CASSTYAQETQYF. Supplemented by reference TRBV19 and TRBJ2-5, the full variable domain reads DGGITQSPKYLFRKEGQNVTLSCEQNLNHDAMYWYRQDPGQGLRLIYYSQIVNDFQKGDIAEGYSVSREKKESFPLTVTSAQKNPTAFYLCASSTYAQETQYFGPGTRLLVL.

The rearrangement uses TRBV6-8 and TRBJ1-1; D gene uncertain. The germline V gene encodes CDR1 MNHGY and CDR2 SAAAGT. Trimming pared 0 bases from V and 8 bases from J, leaving 19 bases between. The CDR3 contains 16 residues. DNA of the CDR3: TGTGCCAGCAGTTACTCTTTTGTCGGCGGGGAAGGAGAAGCTTTCTTT. Amino acid sequence: CASSYSFVGGEGEAFF.

This clone counts as medium-sized. The gene calls are TRBV28 and TRBJ1-2; D is possibly TRBD1 (6 bases). The V and J ends lost 5 bases and 2 bases respectively, with 15 bases between them. CDR3 length: 15 amino acids. Germline CDR1 is MDHEN and CDR2 is SYDVKM. This CDR3 reads CASSLLSGANYGYTF. The CDR3 DNA reads as TGTGCCAGCAGTCTTCTGTCGGGGGCCAACTATGGCTACACCTTC.

This clone is labeled as medium-sized. The chain has TRBV6-8 and TRBJ2-1; possibly TRBD2 for D (5 bases). V lost 2 bases to trimming and J lost 5 bases, with 13 bases between them. The CDR3 runs 15 residues. In germline, CDR1 is MNHGY, CDR2 SAAAGT. The CDR3 nucleotides are TGTGCCAGCAGTTACGCAAAGCGGATTAACAATGAGCAGTTCTTC. Amino acid sequence: CASSYAKRINNEQFF.

This clone was seen only a few times. The chain recombines TRBV30 with TRBJ2-5, with 7 bases identical to TRBD1. This CDR3 contains 12 residues. Germline assignment: CDR1 GTSNPN and CDR2 SVGIG (reference sequence). The ends lost 7 bases at V and 5 bases at J; junction bases unmatched: 7. CDR3 loop: CASYRGDETQYF. CDR3 DNA: TGTGCCTCCTACAGGGGAGATGAGACCCAGTACTTC.

By its share, this clone is large (0.1 to 1%). The V gene is TRBV11-3, the J gene TRBJ2-7; 11 nucleotides agree with TRBD2. The CDR3 loop spans 14 amino acids. The junction had 3 bases not matched to a gene; V was cut back by 4 bases and J by 4 bases. Germline CDR1 SGHNT, CDR2 YENEEA. CDR3 DNA: TGTGCCAGCAGCTCGGGACTAGCGGCTTACGAGCAGTACTTC. Its translation is CASSSGLAAYEQYF.

In this sample, this clone turned up many times. The chain uses TRBV11-3 and TRBJ2-1, with 12 bases that match TRBD2. With V trimmed by 5 bases and J by 7 bases, 9 bases remained unmatched. Germline V gives CDR1 SGHNT, CDR2 YENEEA. The CDR3 has 16 amino acids. Here the CDR3 DNA reads TGTGCCAGCAGCCAGGAGACTAGCGGGAGTGATAATGAGCAGTTCTTC. Residues: CASSQETSGSDNEQFF.

This clone was detected only a few times. This rearrangement joins TRBV5-1 to TRBJ1-1, with a tentative D call TRBD1 (5 bases). Germline CDR1 SGHRS, CDR2 YFSETQ. With 3 bases removed from V and 0 bases from J, the gap between germline ends came to 15 bases. The CDR3 loop spans 16 amino acids. The chain's CDR3 is CASSSHPGRLNTEAFF. CDR3 DNA sequence: TGCGCCAGCAGCTCCCATCCGGGGCGGTTGAACACTGAAGCTTTCTTT.

The chain carries TRBV15 and TRBJ2-6; maybe TRBD2 (7 bases). Germline V CDR1 and CDR2: LNHNV, YYDKDF (reference sequence). This CDR3 is 16 amino acids long. V was shortened by 3 bases and J by 5 bases, with 14 bases between the two germline ends. Here the CDR3 DNA reads TGTGCCACCAGCAGTAAGGGGGGGTTGTGGGCCAACGTCCTGACTTTC. Protein product: CATSSKGGLWANVLTF.

The CDR3 nucleotides are TGTGCCAGCAGTCTGACAGGGGGCGATACTGAAGCTTTCTTT. Residues: CASSLTGGDTEAFF. The chain uses TRBV6-8 and TRBJ1-1; 10 bases match TRBD1. V was clipped by 5 bases and J by 5 bases; unmatched bases: 5. CDR1 MNHGY and CDR2 SAAAGT come from the germline V gene. The CDR3 covers 14 residues.

This clone came up a few times. The V call is TRBV18, the J call TRBJ2-7; D remains ambiguous. This CDR3 comprises 15 residues. Germline assignment: CDR1 KGHSH and CDR2 LQKENI. V gave up 0 bases and J gave up 0 bases, with 9 bases separating them. The chain's CDR3 is CASSPPGTLSYEQYF. CDR3 DNA sequence: TGTGCCAGCTCACCACCGGGAACCCTCTCCTACGAGCAGTACTTC.

V and J are TRBV23-1 and TRBJ2-2, with 10 bases fitting TRBD1. TRBV23-1 is treated as an ORF (open reading frame) with a function not yet certain. The J segment lost 5 bases and the V segment lost 0 bases, leaving 6 bases of the junction unmatched. There are 17 residues in the CDR3. CDR3 residues: CASSQSGDRGRTGELFF. The CDR3 DNA is TGCGCCAGCAGTCAATCTGGAGACAGGGGGCGAACCGGGGAGCTGTTTTTT.